The present entry profiles one TCR beta chain with its context. This clonotype occurred a few times. It has no known antigen specificity. No qualities accompany the bases; no much larger clone lies one base away. The library was made by 5' RACE. This sample was sequenced with a NextSeq 500. To allow correction of PCR and sequencing errors, the TCR library protocol tagged every TCR cDNA molecule with a unique molecular identifier. As for how the authors treated the data: TCR identification, UMI-based error correction and CDR3 extraction were all carried out with Decombinator tools. TCRs above a frequency of 2 per 1,000, corresponding to the top 1% of the tumor frequency distribution, were defined as expanded. Renyi diversity was computed with the R vegan package after each repertoire had been subsampled 100 times to 5,000 TCRs. CDR3 similarity networks were built from amino acid triplet string-kernel similarity, with CDR3s being connected when pairwise similarity was above 0.82. TCRdb itself trimmed the public reads at Q25 with fastp, ran MiXCR and retained productive beta chains. Each entry merges the rows of one CDR3 protein and shows their most common DNA and genes. In this record, the V and J calls reflect TCRdb's handling and not the investigators' own analysis. In all, the sample holds tens of thousands of distinct CDR3 sequences, and approximately 7% of those were seen once. In total, the top ten clones hold about 3% of the sample.

This entry is derived from a study of spatial heterogeneity in lung cancer (dated by TCRdb to the late 2010s). In the study overall: Beta-chain transcripts were consistently detected in greater numbers than alpha-chain transcripts, which likely reflected higher beta-chain transcript abundance. At surgery, both alpha and beta chains were TCR-sequenced in roughly 200 tumor regions, approximately 64 matched nontumor lung samples and a few dozen PBMC samples. In the raw uncorrected reads, each unique combination of TCR and UMI appeared more than ten times on average. TCR repertoire features were related to nonsynonymous mutation counts determined by whole-exome sequencing of tumor tissue. In non-small cell lung cancer, the study quantitatively compared TCR alpha and beta repertoires across several tumor regions, matched nontumor lung, and blood. What the study reported, not specific to this receptor: Ubiquitous expanded tumor TCRs were found in blood more often at tumor resection than at routine follow-up. Confirming at a functional level the hypothesis that regional TCRs recognize regional mutations was considered to require additional single-cell paired TCR alpha and beta sequencing.

Taken with the paper, the label for time point translates to: sample taken at primary tumor resection. For TCR sequencing, whole RNA was extracted from tumor and nontumor lung tissue, or from cryopreserved PBMC samples, and no cell sorting was done. Samples were obtained from approximately 72 patients with early-stage, untreated non-small cell lung cancer from the lung TRACERx cohort. Only patients for whom sufficient RNA was available from at least two tumor regions were selected for TCR sequencing. This receptor was identified in a female donor with early-stage non-small cell lung cancer. Specimen: PBMCs, collected at surgery.

The DNA sequence is given as TGCGCCAGCAGCTTTAGGTTGTTTGGGACAGGCGATACCGGGGAGCTGTTTTTT. This sequence encodes CASSFRLFGTGDTGELFF. The chain joins TRBV5-1 to TRBJ2-2; TRBD1 matches 8 bases in the middle. The CDR3 runs 18 residues from the cysteine to the phenylalanine. Only the CDR3 DNA is retained, 54 bases long and in frame from the first base. CDR1 SGHRS and CDR2 YFSETQ were looked up in the germline V gene. V lost 2 bases and J lost 5 bases, and the count of bases not matched to a germline gene is 14.